This T cell receptor beta chain originates from a study of blood T cells in healthy people across ages (dated by TCRdb to 2015 to 2017). The study in broad terms: In model experiments, template switching captured about one uniquely barcoded TCR beta cDNA molecule for every two T cells. Donors were grouped into four age groups: young (average 16 years), middle-aged (about 38), aged (around 60) and long-lived (about 89). To avoid experimental bias, donors of different ages were spread randomly across the sequencing lanes. Age-related changes in TCR beta repertoire diversity were measured in the study by deep sequencing normalized with unique cDNA molecular identifiers. Using the same blood draw, the study looked at two additional independent replicas of 1 million unique cDNA reads for two donors, one aged 18 to 30 and the other aged 80 or older. Study-wide findings and limitations: Estimates of total diversity based on one million sequenced T cells were considered lower bounds and underestimates. Observed TCR beta diversity per million T cells fell roughly linearly with age, and a significant reduction was already apparent by age about 36. Since profiling was done on bulk unsorted PBMCs, naive and antigen-experienced compartments could not be conclusively compared. The CMV infection status of donors was not known, potentially confounding age-related changes in expanded clonotypes. A strong correlation was found between observed TCR beta diversity and the percentage of naive T cells measured by flow cytometry. Compared with the aged group, more naive CD4+ T cells, fewer expanded clones and increased TCR diversity were shown by the long-lived group, suggesting age selection.

From the cysteine up to the phenylalanine, the CDR3 has a length of 15 residues. Just the 45-base CDR3 DNA is kept, in frame starting at base 1. Via the germline V gene, CDR1 is SGHAT and CDR2 FQNNGV. Receptors were amplified or captured by 5' RACE. Data came from an Illumina HiSeq 2500. A second roughly 6 to 11 cycle PCR used a sample-barcoded 5' primer and a J-beta primer mix. Each TCR beta cDNA molecule received a unique molecular identifier from a template-switch 5' adaptor carrying 12 random nucleotides. Each sample yielded at least 3 million CDR3-containing paired-end reads. First-strand cDNA synthesis was performed from all RNA using the Mint cDNA synthesis kit, with priming by a TRBC-specific oligonucleotide. All cDNA was treated with uracil-DNA glycosylase and then went through a first 18-cycle PCR with the universal primers M1SS and BC2_uni_R. Regarding the original processing steps: For normalization, 1 million high-quality reads, each with a distinct molecular identifier, were randomly selected from each sample. Reads sharing molecular identifiers were discarded rather than binned into consensus sequences. CDR3 identification, clonotype clustering and error correction used MiTCR with a Q25 quality threshold and the strictest error-elimination algorithm. Lower-bound total TCR beta diversity was estimated with a nonparametric unseen species model using Euler transformation. In-frame beta chains were kept once TCRdb had trimmed the public reads at Q25 with fastp and called clones with MiXCR. Each entry merges the rows of one CDR3 protein and shows their most common DNA and genes. The V and J calls here are based on TCRdb, not the publication. Here the sample has 780,000 or so distinct CDR3 sequences; about 61% occur a single time. Jointly, the top ten make up about a quarter of the sample.

Worth noting for this clonotype: Its target antigen remains unknown. No base quality values were provided; no much bigger clone lies one nucleotide off.

The approximately 39 donors, aged about 6 to 95 years, were systemically healthy Caucasian individuals from Russia. Each donor gave ten milliliters of peripheral blood, drawn into EDTA-treated Vacutainer tubes. Ficoll-Paque density-gradient centrifugation was used to isolate PBMCs, with at least 7 million per sample. Trizol reagent was used to extract total RNA from the PBMCs, yielding at least 6 micrograms per sample. The percentages of naive CD45RAhigh/CD27high T cells were determined by flow cytometry on a PBMC aliquot from every donor. This clonotype originated in a man aged 35-49 years in good health. The chain couples TRBV11-2 to TRBJ2-4; matching of 6 bases hints at TRBD1 as the D gene. The J call is uncertain, as TRBJ2-5 better fits the DNA end. Source material: blood. The CDR3 region: CASSGSGGNEETQYF. Here is the DNA: TGTGCCAGCAGCGGTAGTGGGGGCAACGAAGAGACCCAGTACTTC.